This record covers a single T cell receptor (beta chain). This clonotype turned up a few times. The antigen it binds to is not known. Base-call qualities are not available, and no considerably larger clone is one nucleotide away. The data stem from a study of T cells in Graves' hyperthyroidism and ophthalmopathy (dated by TCRdb to about 2019). Describing the broader study: Peripheral blood was collected at initial diagnosis, before any treatment. To identify TCR V-J signatures that set the groups apart, the researchers used a discovery cohort of more than 95 patients, made up of around 42 with Graves' ophthalmopathy and 57 with stable Graves' hyperthyroidism. Whether ophthalmopathy could be predicted prospectively was tested in an independent validation cohort made up of about 20 hyperthyroidism patients plus 17 patients who later progressed to ophthalmopathy. The 90 to 100 discovery patients were randomly divided into training and test sets at a 7:3 ratio. In about 6 Graves' hyperthyroidism patients, the study also compared T-cell repertoires from thyroid tissue with T-cell repertoires from blood. According to the paper, TCR Vbeta CDR3 sequencing was carried out on some 140 peripheral blood samples, which came from 40 to 45 ophthalmopathy, some 73 hyperthyroidism and roughly 17 progressor patients. Once sampling was done, hyperthyroidism patients were given methimazole at a starting dose of 30 mg daily, whereas ophthalmopathy patients were given high-dose intravenous methylprednisolone.

Beyond this particular receptor, the publication reports: In cross-validation, a model built on a 13 V-J signature told ophthalmopathy apart from stable hyperthyroidism with approximately 90% sensitivity and around 84% specificity, and in testing the same model reached 80%/75%. Sample size was not statistically predetermined, and investigators were not blinded to group allocation. Most expanded thyroid clonotypes (frequency above 0.001) were also detected in blood, suggesting blood repertoires may reflect thyroid immune responses. In validation, the model predicted progression to ophthalmopathy a median of 6.5 months before onset, with about 64% sensitivity and 72.22% specificity.

TCR beta CDR3 regions were amplified from RNA transcripts. The TCR CDR3 was subjected to a first round of RT-PCR using the HTBI primer set and the Qiagen OneStep RT-PCR kit. Libraries were constructed in a second round of multiplex PCR, after which size selection and purification were performed. Sequencing of the libraries was done on an Illumina HiSeq2000 using paired-end 100 bp reads. The authors processed their data as follows. SOAPnuke was used to process the raw data, throwing out any read that contained adapters or uncalled bases, had a mean Phred below 15, or lacked an exact constant-primer or identifier match. COPE v1.2.5 was used to merge high-quality paired reads, and clonotypes were defined as unique nucleotide sequences. MiTCR v1.1 was used to align the clonotypes against IMGT TRBV, TRBD and TRBJ reference segments. Only V-J combinations with frequency above 0.0001, covering about 99% of repertoires, were analysed. A TCS score was defined as the ratio of F50 (clonal expansion) to E x V (chaos), with BLOSUM62-based TCRdist applied between CDR3 peptides within each V-J. Welch's t-statistics and random forest reduced some 510 V-J features to under 15, which were used in a naive Bayes classifier (R e1071). TCRdb itself trimmed the public reads at Q25 with fastp, ran MiXCR and retained productive beta chains. All rows with the same CDR3 protein become a single entry with the most common DNA and genes. The V and J calls and clone size are TCRdb's, not the authors'. Present in this sample are 250,000 or so distinct CDR3 sequences, just over 14% of which were seen just once. 10% to 15% of the sample is held by the ten biggest clonotypes.

Hyperthyroidism patients were newly diagnosed, had a disease duration of under 2 months, and were aged 18 to 65 years. Exclusion was applied to patients with uncontrolled infections, other autoimmune diseases, pregnancy or lactation. Diagnoses were established on the basis of clinical symptoms, serum thyroxine and TRAb, thyroid ultrasound, and orbital computed tomography. For progressor patients, blood was drawn at the first diagnosis of hyperthyroidism, before any ophthalmopathy symptoms had appeared. Ficoll-Paque density gradient centrifugation was used to isolate PBMCs from under 11 ml of fresh peripheral blood. Progressor patients were initially diagnosed with Graves' hyperthyroidism and developed ophthalmopathy during follow-up. Total RNA was extracted with Trizol reagent, and quality was checked on an Agilent 2100 Bioanalyzer. Germline trimming amounts to 0 bases on V and 1 base on J, with 8 as the count of junction bases outside the gene matches. The CDR3 runs 18 residues from the cysteine to the phenylalanine. Only CDR3 DNA is held: 54 bases, read in frame from base 1. From a lookup of the germline V gene, CDR1 and CDR2 are LGHNA and YNFKEQ.

Sequencing was carried out using blood. This receptor was obtained from a woman between 35 and 50 years old with Graves' hyperthyroidism that later progressed to Graves' ophthalmopathy. The rearranged segments are TRBV4-2 and TRBJ2-1, with 8 bases aligning to TRBD2. The CDR3 reads CASSQETGGFTSYNEQFF. The DNA is as follows: TGTGCCAGCAGCCAAGAAACGGGAGGGTTTACGTCCTACAATGAGCAGTTCTTC.